The 11 T cell receptor beta chains below were found in one sample sequenced in a study of human T cells and chemical hapten exposure. Regarding time point: patch test 1, 2 weeks after DPC sensitization. As for treatment: therapeutic diphenylcyclopropenone sensitization with weekly scalp DPC. Using its own MiXCR run on the RACE reads, TCRdb lists one record per CDR3 protein. The table shows some 170,000 distinct CDR3 sequences, with 20% to 25% occurring only once. The sample was whole blood, taken in connection with sensitization to the hapten diphenylcyclopropenone (DPC). The receptor source for this set is a woman in her forties or fifties with alopecia areata. Some clones in this sample may be carry-over from other donors' samples.

The chain employs TRBV20-1 and TRBJ2-1; the match to TRBD2 covers 13 bases. Germline CDR1 reads DFQATT; CDR2 reads SNEGSKA (reference sequence). The length of the CDR3 is 15 residues. V was clipped by 5 bases and J by 4 bases; unmatched bases: 5. The CDR3 loop reads CSASPGLAGYNEQFF. DNA of the CDR3: TGCAGTGCTTCACCGGGACTAGCGGGATACAATGAGCAGTTCTTC.

This clonotype has a handful of counts. The rearrangement links TRBV19 to TRBJ1-5, with D uncertain. Germline V gene data show CDR1 as LNHDA and CDR2 as SQIVND (reference sequence). V was shortened by 5 bases and J by 4 bases, with 18 bases between the two germline ends. This CDR3 spans 16 amino acids. DNA for the CDR3: TGTGCCAGTAGTGCCCGTGAGGCAATAGAAAATCAGCCCCAGCATTTT. Amino acid sequence: CASSAREAIENQPQHF.

This chain links TRBV27 with TRBJ1-5, with a tentative D call TRBD1 (5 bases). Looked up from germline, CDR1 is MNHEY and CDR2 is SMNVEV (reference sequence). The CDR3 covers 14 residues. V was trimmed by 5 bases and J by 5 bases, leaving 13 bases between them. The CDR3 DNA follows: TGTGCCAGCAGTCCGGGGCATCGTGATCAGCCCCAGCATTTT. Amino acids: CASSPGHRDQPQHF.

As to this clonotype: An end of the junction does not agree with germline; a read error may underlie this. This chain connects TRBV29-1 to TRBJ1-1; tentative D call: TRBD1 (6 bases). The CDR3 runs 13 residues. Germline CDR1 reads SQVTM; CDR2 reads ANQGSEA. The CDR3 DNA sequence: TGCAGCGGAGGGATAGGGGGGAACTCTGAAGCTTTCTTT. Translated: CSGGIGGNSEAFF.

The chain joins TRBV5-1 to TRBJ2-2; D may be TRBD1 (5 bases). Germline V gene lookup returns CDR1 SGHRS and CDR2 YFSETQ. The CDR3 covers 14 residues. The V gene lost 4 bases and the J gene lost 6 bases, with 13 bases spanning the gap. CDR3 coding DNA: TGCGCCAGCAGCCCCCAGCAGGGTGCCGGGGAGCTGTTTTTT. The encoded protein is CASSPQQGAGELFF.

The chain has TRBV20-1 and TRBJ1-5, with D unresolved. The CDR3 has 16 residues. The V gene's germline CDR1 is DFQATT and CDR2 SNEGSKA (reference sequence). V lost 0 bases and J lost 2, with 14 bases in between. The CDR3: CSARDRTLGGNQPQHF. The CDR3 DNA sequence: TGCAGTGCTAGAGATCGGACCCTTGGAGGCAATCAGCCCCAGCATTTT.

V usage is TRBV11-2 and J usage is TRBJ2-3; D call uncertain. This CDR3 has 14 residues. Trimming stripped 1 base from V and 1 base from J, with 6 bases between. CDR1 and CDR2 from the germline V gene are SGHAT and FQNNGV. This CDR3 reads CASSLGHRTDTQYF. CDR3 in DNA: TGTGCCAGCAGCTTAGGGCACCGCACAGATACGCAGTATTTT.

V gene TRBV7-9 combines with J gene TRBJ1-2; D is possibly TRBD1 (5 bases). The CDR3 spans 14 residues. Deletions cut 1 base from V and 4 bases from J, with 10 bases between. CDR1 is SEHNR, CDR2 FQNEAQ, per germline (reference sequence). The CDR3 coding sequence is TGTGCCAGCAGCTTAGAGGGAGACAGCTATGGCTACACCTTC. Encoded protein: CASSLEGDSYGYTF.

The CDR3 DNA follows: TGTGCCAGCAGTGTGAGACAGCCGTTCTCTGAAAAACTGTTTTTT. Its protein is CASSVRQPFSEKLFF. The chain has TRBV25-1 and TRBJ1-4; tentative D call: TRBD1 (5 bases). Germline CDR1 is MGHDK and CDR2 is SYGVNS. CDR3 size: 15 residues. V was trimmed by 4 bases and J by 7 bases, leaving 16 bases between them.

The chain joins TRBV28 to TRBJ2-1, with TRBD2 matching over 9 bases. Germline loops: CDR1 MDHEN, CDR2 SYDVKM. The CDR3 has 15 amino acids. Trimming at V came to 8 bases and at J to 9 bases, leaving 14 bases not matched to a gene. In DNA form, the CDR3 reads TGTGCCAGCGGGAAAGGAGCGGGAGGTAATGGTGAGCAGTTCTTC. This translates into CASGKGAGGNGEQFF.

This chain uses TRBV3-1 with TRBJ2-7; 8 bases are a match to TRBD1. The CDR3 has 14 residues. The germline V gene has CDR1 LGHDT and CDR2 YNNKEL (reference sequence). The V gene end was trimmed by 4 bases and the J gene end by 1 base; junction bases not matched to a gene: 3. The CDR3 nucleotides are TGTGCCAGCAGCCCGCGGACAGGGTCCTACGAGCAGTACTTC. Its protein is CASSPRTGSYEQYF.